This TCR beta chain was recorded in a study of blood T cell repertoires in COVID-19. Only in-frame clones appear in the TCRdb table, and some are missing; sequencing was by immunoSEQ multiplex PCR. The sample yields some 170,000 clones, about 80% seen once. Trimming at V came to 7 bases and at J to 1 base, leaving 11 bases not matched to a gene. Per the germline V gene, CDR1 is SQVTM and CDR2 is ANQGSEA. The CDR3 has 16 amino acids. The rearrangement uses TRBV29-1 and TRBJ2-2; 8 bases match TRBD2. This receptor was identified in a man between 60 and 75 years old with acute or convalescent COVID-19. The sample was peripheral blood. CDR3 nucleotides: TGCAGCGCCCGAAGGCTTCTAGCGGGGAACACCGGGGAGCTGTTTTTT. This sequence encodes CSARRLLAGNTGELFF.